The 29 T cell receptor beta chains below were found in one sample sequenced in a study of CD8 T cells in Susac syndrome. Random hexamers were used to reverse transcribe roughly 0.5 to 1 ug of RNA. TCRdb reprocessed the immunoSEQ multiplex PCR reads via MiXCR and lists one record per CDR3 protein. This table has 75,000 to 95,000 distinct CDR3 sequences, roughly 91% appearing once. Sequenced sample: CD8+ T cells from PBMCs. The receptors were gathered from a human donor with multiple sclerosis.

The CDR3 DNA reads TGTGCCAGCAGTGGAACAGAGGCCTCCTACGAGCAGTACTTC. It translates to CASSGTEASYEQYF. This chain joins TRBV2 and TRBJ2-7; D uncertain. V was clipped by 4 bases and J by 0 bases, with 10 bases between them. Germline V gene lookup returns CDR1 SNHLY and CDR2 FYNNEI. This CDR3 has 14 amino acids.

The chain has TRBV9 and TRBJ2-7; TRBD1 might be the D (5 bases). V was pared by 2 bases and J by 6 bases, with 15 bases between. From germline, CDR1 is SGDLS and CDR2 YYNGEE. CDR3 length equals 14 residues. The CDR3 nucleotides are TGTGCCAGCAGCGTGGGCGACCTCCAGGGCGAGCAGTACTTC. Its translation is CASSVGDLQGEQYF.

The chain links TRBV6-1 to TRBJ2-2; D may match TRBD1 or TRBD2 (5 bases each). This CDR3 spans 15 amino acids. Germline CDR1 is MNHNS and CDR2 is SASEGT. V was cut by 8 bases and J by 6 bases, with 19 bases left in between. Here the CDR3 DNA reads TGTGCCAGCGGGGGAAGCTGGGACCCAGCCGGGGAGCTGTTTTTT. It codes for CASGGSWDPAGELFF.

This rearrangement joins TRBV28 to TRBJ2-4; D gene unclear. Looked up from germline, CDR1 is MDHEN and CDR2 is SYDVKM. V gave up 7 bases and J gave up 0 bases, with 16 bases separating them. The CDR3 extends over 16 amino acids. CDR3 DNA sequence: TGTGCCAGCACCCCGGAAGTCCTAGGAGCCAAAAACATTCAGTACTTC. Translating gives CASTPEVLGAKNIQYF.

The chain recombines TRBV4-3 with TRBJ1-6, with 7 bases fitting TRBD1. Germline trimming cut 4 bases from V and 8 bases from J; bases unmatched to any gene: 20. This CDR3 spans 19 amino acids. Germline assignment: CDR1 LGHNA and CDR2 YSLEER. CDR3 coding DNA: TGCGCCAGCAGCCCGTTAACGGCGGGACAGTTTCAGGGTGATTCACCCCTCCACTTT. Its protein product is CASSPLTAGQFQGDSPLHF.

In DNA form, the CDR3 reads TGTGCCAGCAGTCCGCAGCCCGTAGGGGAGACCCAGTACTTC. The encoded protein is CASSPQPVGETQYF. The chain is built from TRBV6-5 and TRBJ2-5; D gene uncertain. The CDR3 is made up of 14 amino acids. The V end lost 5 bases, the J end lost 5 bases, and 15 bases lay between the germline ends. Germline V gene lookup returns CDR1 MNHEY and CDR2 SVGAGI.

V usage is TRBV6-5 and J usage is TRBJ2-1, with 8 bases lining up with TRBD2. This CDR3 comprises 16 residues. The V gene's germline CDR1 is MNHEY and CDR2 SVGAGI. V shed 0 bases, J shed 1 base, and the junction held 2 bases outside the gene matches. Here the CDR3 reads CASSYSSGTSYNEQFF. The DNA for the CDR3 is TGTGCCAGCAGTTACTCTAGCGGGACATCCTACAATGAGCAGTTCTTC.

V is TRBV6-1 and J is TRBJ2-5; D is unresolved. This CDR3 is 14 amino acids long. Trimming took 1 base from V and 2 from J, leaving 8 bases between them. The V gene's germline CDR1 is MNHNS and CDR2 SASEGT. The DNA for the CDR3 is TGTGCCAGCAGTGAAGGTGAAGAACAAGAGACCCAGTACTTC. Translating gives CASSEGEEQETQYF.

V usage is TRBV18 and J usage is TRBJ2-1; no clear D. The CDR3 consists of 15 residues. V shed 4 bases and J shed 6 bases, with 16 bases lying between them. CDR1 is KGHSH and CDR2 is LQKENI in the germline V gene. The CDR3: CASSLDFSWVNEQFF. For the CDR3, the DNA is TGTGCCAGCTCACTCGACTTCTCGTGGGTCAATGAGCAGTTCTTC.

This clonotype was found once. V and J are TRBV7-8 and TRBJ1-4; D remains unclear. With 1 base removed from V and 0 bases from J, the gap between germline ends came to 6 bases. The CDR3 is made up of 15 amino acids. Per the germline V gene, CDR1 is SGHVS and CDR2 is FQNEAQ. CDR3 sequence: CASSLEDATNEKLFF. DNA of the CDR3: TGTGCCAGCAGCTTAGAGGATGCAACTAATGAAAAACTGTTTTTT.

As DNA, the CDR3 is TGTGCCAGCAGTGAGACGCCTAGCGGAGCTCCCCTGTACAATGAGCAGTTCTTC. This gives the protein CASSETPSGAPLYNEQFF. The rearrangement uses TRBV2 and TRBJ2-1; 7 bases line up with TRBD2. The CDR3 consists of 18 residues. Per germline, CDR1 SNHLY and CDR2 FYNNEI. J was trimmed by 4 bases and V by 3 bases; bases with no gene match: 15.

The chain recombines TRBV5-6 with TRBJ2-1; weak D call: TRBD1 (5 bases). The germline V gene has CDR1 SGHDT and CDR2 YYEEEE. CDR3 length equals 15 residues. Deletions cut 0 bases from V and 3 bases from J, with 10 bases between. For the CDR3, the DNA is TGTGCCAGCAGCTTGGGCGGCAGGGACTACAATGAGCAGTTCTTC. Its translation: CASSLGGRDYNEQFF.

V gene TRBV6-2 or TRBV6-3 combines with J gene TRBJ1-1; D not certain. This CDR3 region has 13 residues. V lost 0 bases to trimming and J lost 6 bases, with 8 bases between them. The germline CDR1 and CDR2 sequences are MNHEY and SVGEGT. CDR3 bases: TGTGCCAGCAGTTACTCGGGGTTTTCTGAAGCTTTCTTT. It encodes CASSYSGFSEAFF.

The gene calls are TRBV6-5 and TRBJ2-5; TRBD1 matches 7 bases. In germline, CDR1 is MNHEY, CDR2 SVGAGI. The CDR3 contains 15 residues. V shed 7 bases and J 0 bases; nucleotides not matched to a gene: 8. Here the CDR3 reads CASTMTGNDQETQYF. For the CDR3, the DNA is TGTGCCAGCACCATGACAGGGAACGACCAAGAGACCCAGTACTTC.

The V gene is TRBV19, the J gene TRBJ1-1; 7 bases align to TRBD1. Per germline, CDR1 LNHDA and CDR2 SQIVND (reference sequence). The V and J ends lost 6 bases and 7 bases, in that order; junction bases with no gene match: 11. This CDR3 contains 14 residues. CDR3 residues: CASSHPSGTVEAFF. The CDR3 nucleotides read TGTGCCAGTAGCCATCCAAGCGGGACAGTTGAAGCTTTCTTT.

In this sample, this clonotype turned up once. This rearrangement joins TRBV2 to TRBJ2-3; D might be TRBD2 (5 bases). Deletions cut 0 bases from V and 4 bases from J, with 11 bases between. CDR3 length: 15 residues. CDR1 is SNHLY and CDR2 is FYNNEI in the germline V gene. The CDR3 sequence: CASSEAPGWSDTQYF. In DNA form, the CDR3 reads TGTGCCAGCAGTGAAGCCCCGGGGTGGTCAGATACGCAGTATTTT.

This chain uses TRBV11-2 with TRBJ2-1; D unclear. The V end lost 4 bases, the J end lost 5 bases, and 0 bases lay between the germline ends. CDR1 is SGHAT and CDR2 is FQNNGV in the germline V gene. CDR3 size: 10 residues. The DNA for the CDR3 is TGTGCCAGCAGCTACAATGAGCAGTTCTTC. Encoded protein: CASSYNEQFF.

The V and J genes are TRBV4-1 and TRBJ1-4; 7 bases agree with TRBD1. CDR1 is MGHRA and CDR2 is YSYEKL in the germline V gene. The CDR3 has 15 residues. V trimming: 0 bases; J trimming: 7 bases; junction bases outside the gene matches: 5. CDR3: CASSQDRAGGEKLFF. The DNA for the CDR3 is TGCGCCAGCAGCCAAGATAGAGCAGGGGGTGAAAAACTGTTTTTT.

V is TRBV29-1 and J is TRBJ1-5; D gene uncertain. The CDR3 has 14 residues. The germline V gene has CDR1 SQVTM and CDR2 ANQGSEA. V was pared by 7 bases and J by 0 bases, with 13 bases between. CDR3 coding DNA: TGCAGCGCCCTGGGCCCTGATAGCAATCAGCCCCAGCATTTT. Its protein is CSALGPDSNQPQHF.

Here the CDR3 DNA reads TGTGCCAGCAGCTCCGATCGTTACGAGCAGTACTTC. The encoded protein is CASSSDRYEQYF. The chain carries TRBV13 and TRBJ2-7; D is unresolved. This CDR3 contains 12 residues. CDR1 is PRHDT and CDR2 is FYEKMQ in the germline V gene (reference sequence). The V end lost 4 bases, the J end lost 4 bases, and 8 bases lay between the germline ends.

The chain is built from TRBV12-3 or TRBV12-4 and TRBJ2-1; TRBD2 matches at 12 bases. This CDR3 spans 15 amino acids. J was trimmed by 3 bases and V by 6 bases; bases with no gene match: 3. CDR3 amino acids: CASSPTSGGYNEQFF. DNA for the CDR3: TGTGCCAGCAGCCCGACTAGCGGGGGCTACAATGAGCAGTTCTTC.

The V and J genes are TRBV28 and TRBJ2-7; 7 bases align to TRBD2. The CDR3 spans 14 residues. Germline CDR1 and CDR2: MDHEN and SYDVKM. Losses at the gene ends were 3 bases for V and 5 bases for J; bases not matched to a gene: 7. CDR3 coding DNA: TGTGCCAGCAGTTTGACGCGGGAGAGCGACGAGCAGTACTTC. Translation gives CASSLTRESDEQYF.

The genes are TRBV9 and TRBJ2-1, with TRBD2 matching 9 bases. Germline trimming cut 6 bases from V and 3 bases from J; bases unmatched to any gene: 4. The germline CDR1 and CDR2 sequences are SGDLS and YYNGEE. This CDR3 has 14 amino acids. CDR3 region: CASTSGDYYNEQFF. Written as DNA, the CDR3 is TGTGCCAGCACTAGCGGGGACTACTACAATGAGCAGTTCTTC.

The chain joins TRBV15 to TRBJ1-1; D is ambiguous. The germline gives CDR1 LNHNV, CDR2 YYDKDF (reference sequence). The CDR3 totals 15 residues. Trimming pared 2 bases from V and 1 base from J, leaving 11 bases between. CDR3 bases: TGTGCCACCAGCAGACAAGAGAATTCGAACACTGAAGCTTTCTTT. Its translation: CATSRQENSNTEAFF. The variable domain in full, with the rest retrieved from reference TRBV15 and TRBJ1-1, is DAMVIQNPRYQVTQFGKPVTLSCSQTLNHNVMYWYQQKSSQAPKLLFHYYDKDFNNEADTPDNFQSRRPNTSFCFLDIRSPGLGDTAMYLCATSRQENSNTEAFFGQGTRLTVV.

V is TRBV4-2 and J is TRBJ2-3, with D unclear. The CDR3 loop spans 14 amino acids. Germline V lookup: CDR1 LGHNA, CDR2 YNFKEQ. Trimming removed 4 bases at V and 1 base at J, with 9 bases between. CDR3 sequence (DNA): TGTGCCAGCAGCCTTAGGTCGGGCACAGATACGCAGTATTTT. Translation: CASSLRSGTDTQYF.

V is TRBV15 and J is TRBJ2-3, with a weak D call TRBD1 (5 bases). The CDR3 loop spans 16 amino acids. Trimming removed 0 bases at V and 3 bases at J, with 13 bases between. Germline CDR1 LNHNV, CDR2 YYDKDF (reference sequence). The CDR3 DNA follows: TGTGCCACCAGCAGAGAAGTCACAGGACCTACAGATACGCAGTATTTT. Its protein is CATSREVTGPTDTQYF.

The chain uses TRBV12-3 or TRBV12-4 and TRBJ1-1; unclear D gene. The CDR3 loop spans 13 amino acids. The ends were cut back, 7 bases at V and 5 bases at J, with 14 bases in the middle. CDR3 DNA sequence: TGTGCCAGCAATACCTCCCCATGGACTGAAGCTTTCTTT. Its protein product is CASNTSPWTEAFF.

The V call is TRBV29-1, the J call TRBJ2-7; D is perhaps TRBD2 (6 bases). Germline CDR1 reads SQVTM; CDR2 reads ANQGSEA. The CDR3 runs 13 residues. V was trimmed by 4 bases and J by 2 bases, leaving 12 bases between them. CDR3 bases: TGCAGCGTTGGGGGAGGAACAGCCTACGAGCAGTACTTC. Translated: CSVGGGTAYEQYF.

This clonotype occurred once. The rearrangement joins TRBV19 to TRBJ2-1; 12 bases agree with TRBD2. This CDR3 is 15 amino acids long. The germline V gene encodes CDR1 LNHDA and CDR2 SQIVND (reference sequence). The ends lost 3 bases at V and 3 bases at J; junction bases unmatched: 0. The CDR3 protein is CASSMTSGGYNEQFF. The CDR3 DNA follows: TGTGCCAGTAGTATGACTAGCGGGGGCTACAATGAGCAGTTCTTC.